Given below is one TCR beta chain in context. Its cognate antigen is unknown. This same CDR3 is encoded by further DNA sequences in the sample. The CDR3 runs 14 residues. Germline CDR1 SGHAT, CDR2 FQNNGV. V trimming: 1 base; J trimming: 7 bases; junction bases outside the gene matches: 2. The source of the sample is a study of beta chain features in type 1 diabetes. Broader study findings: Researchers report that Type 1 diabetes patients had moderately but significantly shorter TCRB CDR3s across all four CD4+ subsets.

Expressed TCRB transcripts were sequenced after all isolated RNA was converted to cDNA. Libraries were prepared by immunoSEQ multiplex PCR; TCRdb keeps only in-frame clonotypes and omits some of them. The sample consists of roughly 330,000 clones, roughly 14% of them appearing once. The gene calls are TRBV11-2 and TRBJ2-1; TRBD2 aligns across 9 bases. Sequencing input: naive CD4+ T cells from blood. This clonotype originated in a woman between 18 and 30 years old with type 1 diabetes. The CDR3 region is CASSLGTSVNEQFF. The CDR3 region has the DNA TGTGCCAGCAGCTTAGGGACTAGCGTAAATGAGCAGTTCTTC.